These 25 T cell receptor beta chains originate from one sample sequenced in a study of T-cell memory formation after mild COVID-19. TCRdb re-called the 5' RACE reads with MiXCR, one entry per CDR3 protein. The sample carries about half a million distinct CDR3 sequences, about 18% recorded once. Sequencing was carried out using PBMCs or a T cell subset sorted from them (not recorded which). These receptors all stem from an adult woman who had mild COVID-19 (a few samples of this study predate the infection). Cell type and time point are not known.

The CDR3, as DNA: TGTGCCAGCGCACCCCGGACAGGGAACGAGCAGTACTTC. Protein: CASAPRTGNEQYF. The V gene is TRBV7-2, the J gene TRBJ2-7, with TRBD1 matching 8 bases. Germline V gene sequence: CDR1 SGHTA, CDR2 FQGNSA. The CDR3 is made up of 13 amino acids. Trimming cost V 8 bases and J 5 bases; bases outside gene matches: 8. The whole variable domain, remainder taken from reference TRBV7-2 and TRBJ2-7, is GAGVSQSPSNKVTEKGKDVELRCDPISGHTALYWYRQSLGQGLEFLIYFQGNSAPDKSGLPSDRFSAERTGGSVSTLTIQRTQQEDSAVYLCASAPRTGNEQYFGPGTRLTVT.

In its sample, this clonotype was seen once. This chain connects TRBV29-1 to TRBJ2-3; D is undetermined. V lost 1 base to trimming and J lost 2 bases, with 7 bases between them. CDR3 size: 13 residues. Per germline, CDR1 SQVTM and CDR2 ANQGSEA. The DNA of the CDR3 is TGCAGCGTTGAAGGAGGTTTCACAGATACGCAGTATTTT. It codes for CSVEGGFTDTQYF.

The chain recombines TRBV10-3 with TRBJ1-2, with D maybe TRBD1 (6 bases). Looked up from germline, CDR1 is ENHRY and CDR2 is SYGVKD. The CDR3 runs 13 residues. V lost 6 bases to trimming and J lost 7 bases, with 15 bases between them. The CDR3 DNA is TGTGCCATCAGAAACAACAGGGATGCTGGCTACACCTTC. This codes for CAIRNNRDAGYTF.

This chain connects TRBV27 to TRBJ1-2; D call uncertain. Per the germline V gene, CDR1 is MNHEY and CDR2 is SMNVEV (reference sequence). The CDR3 is 13 residues long. V lost 2 bases, J lost 5 bases, and 9 bases lay in between. The CDR3 protein is CASSLGLGYGYTF. CDR3 coding DNA: TGTGCCAGCAGTTTAGGTTTAGGGTATGGCTACACCTTC.

The chain couples TRBV7-8 to TRBJ2-5; possible D gene TRBD1, 6 bases. The DNA end favors TRBJ2-1, so the J call may be wrong. The CDR3 is 13 amino acids. CDR1 is SGHVS, CDR2 FQNEAQ, per germline. CDR3 DNA: TGTGCCAGCACCAGATACAGGGACGATGAGCAGTTCTTC. Amino acids: CASTRYRDDEQFF.

This clonotype occurred a few times. The chain recombines TRBV12-3 or TRBV12-4 with TRBJ2-1; possible D gene TRBD1, 5 bases. Trimming cost V 5 bases and J 9 bases, with 17 bases left between them. This CDR3 region has 14 residues. The chain's CDR3 is CASSPKQWGTEQFF. Here the CDR3 DNA reads TGTGCCAGCAGTCCCAAACAATGGGGCACTGAGCAGTTCTTC.

CDR3: CASSQEGGGELFF. DNA for the CDR3: TGCGCCAGCAGCCAAGAGGGAGGCGGGGAGCTGTTTTTT. This rearrangement joins TRBV4-3 to TRBJ2-2, with a weak D call TRBD2 (6 bases). V dropped 0 bases and J dropped 7 bases, with 6 bases sitting between them. This CDR3 has 13 residues. Germline V gene sequence: CDR1 LGHNA, CDR2 YSLEER.

There are many counts of this clonotype. The V and J genes are TRBV7-8 and TRBJ2-1; D may be TRBD1 or TRBD2 (5 bases each). Trimming pared 5 bases from V and 5 bases from J, leaving 13 bases between. Germline assignment: CDR1 SGHVS and CDR2 FQNEAQ. The CDR3 consists of 14 residues. CDR3 sequence: CASSLRDLHNEQFF. For the CDR3, the DNA is TGTGCCAGCAGCCTCCGGGACCTCCACAATGAGCAGTTCTTC.

In this sample, this clonotype turned up a few times. In DNA, the CDR3 is TGTGCCAGCAGTTTAGCGGGAGGGCCTAAAAATGAGCAGTTCTTC. It codes for CASSLAGGPKNEQFF. The V call is TRBV12-3 or TRBV12-4, the J call TRBJ2-1, with 7 nucleotides matching TRBD2. The CDR3 has 15 residues. With 0 bases clipped from V and 7 bases from J, the junction kept 6 bases outside the gene matches.

The chain combines TRBV5-1 with TRBJ2-3; TRBD2 matches at 14 bases. With V trimmed by 3 bases and J by 1 base, 4 bases remained unmatched. This CDR3 is built from 17 residues. CDR1 is SGHRS, CDR2 YFSETQ, per germline. DNA for the CDR3: TGCGCCAGCAGCTCAGCGGGACTAGCGGGAGGCACAGATACGCAGTATTTT. Translating it yields CASSSAGLAGGTDTQYF.

The chain carries TRBV12-3 or TRBV12-4 and TRBJ2-1; D may be TRBD1 or TRBD2 (5 bases each). The CDR3 is 14 amino acids. With 3 bases removed from V and 14 bases from J, the gap between germline ends came to 20 bases. The CDR3 protein is CASSLVGVRKAEFF. The DNA for the CDR3 is TGTGCCAGCAGTTTGGTGGGGGTACGGAAAGCGGAGTTCTTC.

The rearrangement joins TRBV6-6 to TRBJ2-1; a weak D match, TRBD2 (6 bases). The CDR3 is made up of 14 amino acids. The V end lost 5 bases, the J end lost 5 bases, and 13 bases lay between the germline ends. Per the germline V gene, CDR1 is MNHNY and CDR2 is SVGAGI (reference sequence). The CDR3 sequence: CASSVLAVDNEQFF. CDR3 DNA: TGTGCCAGCAGTGTACTAGCAGTAGACAATGAGCAGTTCTTC.

The V call is TRBV6-2 or TRBV6-3, the J call TRBJ2-7; 7 bases agree with TRBD2. V lost 0 bases to trimming and J lost 0 bases; unmatched junction nucleotides: 5. The V gene's germline CDR1 is MNHEY and CDR2 SVGEGT. This CDR3 is 16 amino acids long. CDR3 in amino acids: CASSYSGGSHSYEQYF. CDR3 DNA: TGTGCCAGCAGTTACTCAGGCGGGAGTCACTCCTACGAGCAGTACTTC.

The sample holds a few counts of this clonotype. The chain combines TRBV14 with TRBJ1-1, with a weak D call TRBD1 (5 bases). V lost 3 bases, J lost 3 bases, and 8 bases lay in between. Germline loops: CDR1 SGHDN, CDR2 FVKESK. The CDR3 runs to 13 residues. CDR3 sequence: CASSHGAYTEAFF. The CDR3 coding sequence is TGTGCCAGCAGCCACGGGGCATACACTGAAGCTTTCTTT.

This clonotype appeared a few times. This chain joins TRBV12-3 or TRBV12-4 and TRBJ1-6; D remains ambiguous. V gave up 4 bases and J gave up 9 bases, with 22 bases separating them. The CDR3 runs 17 residues. The CDR3 region is CASSSHRPFQEVSPLHF. Here the CDR3 DNA reads TGTGCCAGCAGTTCCCACCGACCGTTCCAGGAGGTTTCACCCCTCCACTTT.

The chain has TRBV7-9 and TRBJ2-3, with 12 bases that match TRBD2. This CDR3 region has 15 residues. The J segment lost 4 bases and the V segment lost 4 bases, leaving 3 bases of the junction unmatched. Germline loops: CDR1 SEHNR, CDR2 FQNEAQ (reference sequence). CDR3 DNA: TGTGCCAGCAGCTCAGGGACTAGCGGGCCAGATACGCAGTATTTT. Translating gives CASSSGTSGPDTQYF.

V gene TRBV7-9 combines with J gene TRBJ2-1, with 8 bases aligning to TRBD1. The CDR3 has 13 amino acids. Germline CDR1 SEHNR, CDR2 FQNEAQ (reference sequence). With V trimmed by 8 bases and J by 10 bases, 10 bases remained unmatched. CDR3 region: CASGGRGRREQFF. DNA for the CDR3: TGTGCCAGCGGGGGCAGGGGGCGACGGGAGCAGTTCTTC.

This clonotype came up a few times. This chain joins TRBV6-5 and TRBJ2-1, with 8 positions matching TRBD1. V lost 0 bases to trimming and J lost 6 bases; unmatched junction nucleotides: 1. The CDR3 length is 14 residues. Germline assignment: CDR1 MNHEY and CDR2 SVGAGI. CDR3 residues: CASSYSGQANEQFF. The CDR3 DNA sequence: TGTGCCAGCAGTTACTCGGGACAGGCCAATGAGCAGTTCTTC.

Only a few counts were recorded for this clonotype. The chain is built from TRBV7-9 and TRBJ2-1; TRBD2 might be the D (7 bases). The CDR3 covers 19 residues. The germline CDR1 and CDR2 sequences are SEHNR and FQNEAQ (reference sequence). V lost 3 bases to trimming and J lost 4 bases, with 25 bases between them. CDR3 nucleotides: TGTGCCAGCAGCTTTGGGGGGGCGTTAATGGCCCTCCCTTACAATGAGCAGTTCTTC. It is translated as CASSFGGALMALPYNEQFF.

This clonotype was found once. The chain joins TRBV7-8 to TRBJ2-7; 12 bases line up with TRBD2. In germline, CDR1 is SGHVS, CDR2 FQNEAQ. The CDR3 extends over 15 amino acids. Trimming cost V 7 bases and J 7 bases; bases outside gene matches: 11. CDR3 loop: CASIFLAGGPGEQYF. The CDR3 DNA reads as TGTGCCAGCATCTTCCTAGCGGGGGGGCCAGGAGAGCAGTACTTC.

This clonotype has only a few counts. The rearrangement links TRBV7-9 to TRBJ1-1; 8 nucleotides agree with TRBD1. This CDR3 has 15 amino acids. Germline lookup yields CDR1 SEHNR and CDR2 FQNEAQ (reference sequence). J lost 4 bases, V lost 4 bases, and 8 bases had no gene match. CDR3 sequence: CASSSRTGKSTEAFF. The CDR3 coding sequence is TGTGCCAGCAGCTCCCGGACAGGGAAGTCCACTGAAGCTTTCTTT.

This clonotype was seen many times. The chain is built from TRBV12-3 or TRBV12-4 and TRBJ2-7, with 10 bases identical to TRBD1. J gave up 7 bases and V 4 bases, and 1 base lay outside the gene matches. The CDR3 is 12 residues long. The CDR3 nucleotides read TGTGCCAGCAGTTGGACAGGGGGGGAGCAGTACTTC. Amino acids: CASSWTGGEQYF.

V is TRBV2 and J is TRBJ2-7, with TRBD2 as a possible D gene (5 bases). The ends were cut back, 1 base at V and 4 bases at J, with 14 bases in the middle. The CDR3 is 15 residues long. Germline CDR1 reads SNHLY; CDR2 reads FYNNEI. CDR3 in DNA: TGTGCCAGCAGTGAAGAGGTAGGCCGACTATACGAGCAGTACTTC. Translation: CASSEEVGRLYEQYF.

The chain couples TRBV30 to TRBJ2-1; D unclear. The CDR3 has 13 residues. Trimming shortened V by 4 bases and J by 4 bases, and 11 bases separated the two germline ends. Germline CDR1 and CDR2: GTSNPN and SVGIG (reference sequence). CDR3 nucleotide sequence: TGTGCCTGGACCGTATCTCTTTACAATGAGCAGTTCTTC. It encodes CAWTVSLYNEQFF.

The V and J genes are TRBV20-1 and TRBJ1-5; D gene unclear. Trimming pared 3 bases from V and 6 bases from J, leaving 9 bases between. CDR1 and CDR2 (germline): DFQATT, SNEGSKA (reference sequence). This CDR3 has 12 amino acids. In DNA, the CDR3 is TGCAGTGCTAGTGCAGAGATTCAGCCCCAGCATTTT. Translating it yields CSASAEIQPQHF.